The source of this T cell receptor beta chain is a study of blood T cell repertoires in COVID-19. Study context: COVID-19 samples collected from the United States, Italy and Spain covered acute and convalescent phases. PBMCs, B-cell-depleted T cells, or T cells were the source of the cDNA or gDNA that made up the material.

Per the original methods: How many nucleated cells were present was estimated from reference gene primer amplification. Method: immunoSEQ multiplex PCR; TCRdb's copy keeps in-frame clones and lacks some. V, J and clone size derive from that table, while D and trimming were established from the DNA sequence. The repertoire holds about 240,000 clones, with 75% to 90% as singletons. Trimming took 0 bases from V and 7 from J, leaving 16 bases between them. CDR3 length equals 15 residues. The V gene's germline CDR1 is GTSNPN and CDR2 SVGIG (reference sequence). Sequencing was carried out using peripheral blood. This clonotype was obtained from a woman aged 55 to 70 with active or convalescent COVID-19. The genes are TRBV30 and TRBJ1-5, with D uncertain. The CDR3 loop reads CAWSVGSTDSQPQHF. Here the CDR3 DNA reads TGTGCCTGGAGTGTGGGATCGACGGACTCCCAGCCCCAGCATTTT.